These 24 T cell receptor beta chains were all obtained from the same sample, sequenced in a study of control samples from healthy donors and cancer patients. Profiled with immunoSEQ multiplex PCR; TCRdb holds only in-frame clones, not every one. This sample has some 150,000 clones, with around 90% found just once. The sample consisted of blood. The receptor source for this set is a man between 25 and 39 years old in good health.

The chain is built from TRBV18 and TRBJ2-1; perhaps D is TRBD1 or TRBD2 (6 bases each). Trimming removed 5 bases from V and 2 bases from J, with 13 bases in between. The CDR3 is 15 residues long. The germline gives CDR1 KGHSH, CDR2 LQKENI. The CDR3, as DNA: TGTGCCAGCTCAAGGGGCGGGGACACCTACAATGAGCAGTTCTTC. Protein: CASSRGGDTYNEQFF.

The chain joins TRBV28 to TRBJ1-5; 7 bases line up with TRBD1. The CDR3 has 16 residues. CDR1 and CDR2 (germline): MDHEN, SYDVKM. Trimming removed 3 bases from V and 4 bases from J; junction bases left unmatched: 9. CDR3 bases: TGTGCCAGCAGTTTGGTAGGGGGCCGTCGGAATCAGCCCCAGCATTTT. Translation: CASSLVGGRRNQPQHF.

This chain connects TRBV27 to TRBJ2-2; 12 bases are a match to TRBD2. V shed 6 bases, J shed 7 bases, and the junction held 6 bases outside the gene matches. Germline CDR1 MNHEY, CDR2 SMNVEV (reference sequence). CDR3 length: 15 amino acids. In nucleotides, the CDR3 is TGTGCCAGCAGGCTAGCGGGGGGGCGGATCGGGGAGCTGTTTTTT. This sequence encodes CASRLAGGRIGELFF.

V gene TRBV10-3 combines with J gene TRBJ2-5; 10 nucleotides agree with TRBD1. The CDR3 extends over 14 amino acids. Germline V gene lookup returns CDR1 ENHRY and CDR2 SYGVKD. J gave up 5 bases and V 5 bases, and 5 bases lay outside the gene matches. The DNA for the CDR3 is TGTGCCATCAGTCGACAGGGGGCGGGGGAGACCCAGTACTTC. This sequence encodes CAISRQGAGETQYF.

This chain connects TRBV5-5 to TRBJ2-5; 8 positions match TRBD2. Germline-derived CDR1 and CDR2 are SGHKS and YYEKEE (reference sequence). The CDR3 is 14 amino acids. V dropped 6 bases and J dropped 5; count of bases not matched to a gene: 9. CDR3 loop: CASTPGGGRETQYF. CDR3 in DNA: TGTGCCAGCACCCCGGGAGGGGGTCGTGAGACCCAGTACTTC.

The J gene is TRBJ1-1, the V gene TRBV10-3; unclear D gene. Germline V gene lookup returns CDR1 ENHRY and CDR2 SYGVKD. V shed 0 bases and J shed 8 bases, with 13 bases lying between them. The CDR3 has 14 amino acids. Here the CDR3 reads CAISESKRGWEAFF. CDR3 DNA: TGTGCCATCAGTGAGTCGAAGAGAGGATGGGAAGCTTTCTTT.

J is TRBJ1-5 and V is TRBV28, with D tentatively TRBD1 (5 bases). Germline V gene sequence: CDR1 MDHEN, CDR2 SYDVKM. The germline V and J ends were trimmed by 4 bases and 3 bases, with 16 bases remaining between them. The CDR3 length is 16 residues. The DNA of the CDR3 is TGTGCCAGCAGTTCCCCAATGGCGGGGCCCAATCAGCCCCAGCATTTT. It encodes CASSSPMAGPNQPQHF.

The V call is TRBV29-1, the J call TRBJ2-7; TRBD1 is a possible D gene (5 bases). Trimming took off 0 bases at V and 2 bases at J, with 14 bases between the two ends. The germline CDR1 and CDR2 sequences are SQVTM and ANQGSEA. CDR3 length: 15 amino acids. The CDR3 DNA reads as TGCAGCGTTGAAGATCCCAGGGATAGTCCCTACGAGCAGTACTTC. It is translated as CSVEDPRDSPYEQYF.

In this sample, this clone turned up a few times. CDR3 amino acids: CASSGRGAYEQYF. The CDR3 region has the DNA TGTGCCAGCAGTGGCAGGGGTGCCTACGAGCAGTACTTC. The chain has TRBV2 and TRBJ2-7; perhaps TRBD1 as D (6 bases). V was trimmed by 4 bases and J by 2 bases, leaving 9 bases between them. The germline V gene encodes CDR1 SNHLY and CDR2 FYNNEI. This CDR3 contains 13 residues. Full variable domain (missing parts from reference TRBV2 and TRBJ2-7): EPEVTQTPSHQVTQMGQEVILRCVPISNHLYFYWYRQILGQKVEFLVSFYNNEISEKSEIFDDQFSVERPDGSNFTLKIRSTKLEDSAMYFCASSGRGAYEQYFGPGTRLTVT.

The chain combines TRBV27 with TRBJ1-2, with TRBD1 identical over 8 bases. Germline trimming cut 2 bases from V and 6 bases from J; bases unmatched to any gene: 5. Germline assignment: CDR1 MNHEY and CDR2 SMNVEV (reference sequence). The CDR3 is 14 amino acids. The CDR3 DNA reads TGTGCCAGCAGTTTAACAGGGGGGTTGAATGGCTACACCTTC. It is translated as CASSLTGGLNGYTF.

This chain connects TRBV19 to TRBJ2-3; 11 nucleotides align to TRBD2. In germline, CDR1 is LNHDA, CDR2 SQIVND (reference sequence). CDR3 length equals 15 residues. J lost 10 bases, V lost 8 bases, and 14 bases had no gene match. The CDR3 nucleotides read TGTGCCAGTGTTAATCCTAGCGGGGGGACGGGGGCGCAGTATTTT. Protein product: CASVNPSGGTGAQYF.

The genes are TRBV6-6 and TRBJ2-1, with no clear D. Germline-derived CDR1 and CDR2 are MNHNY and SVGAGI (reference sequence). The CDR3 is made up of 15 amino acids. Trimming cost V 5 bases and J 2 bases, with 13 bases left between them. The CDR3 DNA sequence: TGTGCCAGCAGTACCGGCGGAATCACCTACAATGAGCAGTTCTTC. Protein: CASSTGGITYNEQFF.

The rearrangement links TRBV2 to TRBJ2-7; TRBD2 agrees at 7 bases. From germline, CDR1 is SNHLY and CDR2 FYNNEI. V was pared by 7 bases and J by 4 bases, with 10 bases of the junction left unmatched. The CDR3 sequence is 14 residues long. CDR3 amino acids: CASKQRGLPYEQYF. The CDR3 nucleotides read TGTGCCAGCAAGCAGCGGGGCCTGCCGTACGAGCAGTACTTC. The full variable domain, in which reference TRBV2 and TRBJ2-7 provide the parts outside the CDR3, is EPEVTQTPSHQVTQMGQEVILRCVPISNHLYFYWYRQILGQKVEFLVSFYNNEISEKSEIFDDQFSVERPDGSNFTLKIRSTKLEDSAMYFCASKQRGLPYEQYFGPGTRLTVT.

This clone was seen a few times. This chain joins TRBV7-9 and TRBJ2-3; 7 positions agree with TRBD1. CDR3 length equals 16 residues. CDR1 SEHNR and CDR2 FQNEAQ come from the germline V gene (reference sequence). V lost 5 bases and J lost 0; bases outside the gene matches: 8. The chain's CDR3 is CASSRDRHTSTDTQYF. CDR3 nucleotides: TGTGCCAGCAGCCGGGACAGACACACTAGCACAGATACGCAGTATTTT.

This chain links TRBV5-4 with TRBJ1-6; weak D call: TRBD1 (5 bases). Germline V gene sequence: CDR1 SGHNT, CDR2 YYREEE (reference sequence). This CDR3 comprises 15 residues. Trimming cost V 4 bases and J 7 bases, with 15 bases left between them. This CDR3 is CASSPSLQDNSPLHF. CDR3 sequence (DNA): TGTGCCAGCAGCCCATCGTTACAGGACAATTCACCCCTCCACTTT. Full variable domain (rest looked up from reference TRBV5-4 and TRBJ1-6): ETGVTQSPTHLIKTRGQQVTLRCSSQSGHNTVSWYQQALGQGPQFIFQYYREEENGRGNFPPRFSGLQFPNYSSELNVNALELDDSALYLCASSPSLQDNSPLHFGNGTRLTVT.

V is TRBV5-1 and J is TRBJ2-7; D may correspond to TRBD1 or TRBD2 (6 bases each). Germline V gives CDR1 SGHRS, CDR2 YFSETQ. The CDR3 length is 13 residues. V gave up 2 bases and J gave up 5 bases, with 11 bases separating them. The CDR3 DNA sequence: TGCGCCAGCAGCTTACAGGGAGGCGACGAGCAGTACTTC. This sequence encodes CASSLQGGDEQYF.

The V and J genes are TRBV15 and TRBJ1-3, with unresolved D. The V gene's germline CDR1 is LNHNV and CDR2 YYDKDF (reference sequence). The CDR3 runs 16 residues. Trimming took off 5 bases at V and 0 bases at J, with 14 bases between the two ends. Here the CDR3 DNA reads TGTGCCACCAGCGTTGACGGTTCGAGCTCTGGAAACACCATATATTTT. Amino acid sequence: CATSVDGSSSGNTIYF. Combining the CDR3 with reference TRBV15 and TRBJ1-3 gives the whole variable domain DAMVIQNPRYQVTQFGKPVTLSCSQTLNHNVMYWYQQKSSQAPKLLFHYYDKDFNNEADTPDNFQSRRPNTSFCFLDIRSPGLGDTAMYLCATSVDGSSSGNTIYFGEGSWLTVV.

DNA of the CDR3: TGTGCCAGCAGTCCGACAGGGAAAAGCTATGGCTACACCTTC. It is translated as CASSPTGKSYGYTF. The chain is built from TRBV27 and TRBJ1-2, with 7 bases fitting TRBD1. Per germline, CDR1 MNHEY and CDR2 SMNVEV (reference sequence). V lost 5 bases to trimming and J lost 4 bases; unmatched junction nucleotides: 7. The CDR3 has 14 amino acids.

The J gene is TRBJ2-7, the V gene TRBV24-1; 10 bases are a match to TRBD1. This CDR3 has 14 amino acids. V shed 4 bases and J 7 bases; nucleotides not matched to a gene: 6. Germline V lookup: CDR1 KGHDR, CDR2 SFDVKD. The CDR3 DNA follows: TGTGCCACCAGTGACCGGGACAGGGGTTTTGAGCAGTACTTC. Translated, it gives CATSDRDRGFEQYF.

The genes are TRBV19 and TRBJ2-7, with D tentatively TRBD1 (5 bases). V was pared by 7 bases and J by 1 base, with 29 bases between. This CDR3 comprises 19 residues. Germline CDR1 and CDR2: LNHDA and SQIVND (reference sequence). The CDR3 sequence: CASTSRIDPGQARSYEQYF. The CDR3 DNA sequence: TGTGCCAGTACCTCCCGTATCGACCCAGGGCAAGCGCGATCCTACGAGCAGTACTTC.

The chain carries TRBV6-2 or TRBV6-3 and TRBJ2-3; 11 bases map to TRBD2. V lost 5 bases to trimming and J lost 1 base; unmatched junction nucleotides: 2. The CDR3 contains 15 residues. In germline, CDR1 is MNHEY, CDR2 SVGEGT. In nucleotides, the CDR3 is TGTGCCAGCAGTCAACTAGCGGGGGGCACAGATACGCAGTATTTT. Translated: CASSQLAGGTDTQYF.

The count of this clone is one. CDR3 amino acids: CASSFRTSGVSYEQYF. The DNA of the CDR3 is TGTGCCAGCAGCTTTCGGACTAGCGGGGTCTCCTACGAGCAGTACTTC. This chain joins TRBV7-2 and TRBJ2-7, with 12 bases that match TRBD2. This CDR3 has 16 residues. The V gene end was trimmed by 3 bases and the J gene end by 0 bases; junction bases not matched to a gene: 3. Germline CDR1 reads SGHTA; CDR2 reads FQGNSA.

The chain recombines TRBV28 with TRBJ1-1, with D perhaps matching TRBD1 (6 bases). Trimming removed 6 bases at V and 11 bases at J, with 19 bases between. The CDR3 length is 13 residues. Looked up from germline, CDR1 is MDHEN and CDR2 is SYDVKM. The CDR3 DNA is TGTGCCAGCAGCCGCGGTGGGGGGCTCTTGGCTTTCTTT. Its protein is CASSRGGGLLAFF.

The rearrangement joins TRBV10-2 to TRBJ1-1; TRBD1 matches 9 bases. The germline V gene has CDR1 WSHSY and CDR2 SAAADI. The CDR3 covers 14 residues. V shed 7 bases and J 6 bases; nucleotides not matched to a gene: 9. Here the CDR3 DNA reads TGCGCCAGCAAGACGGGACAGGGCCTGTCTGAAGCTTTCTTT. This translates into CASKTGQGLSEAFF.